This T cell receptor delta chain is drawn from a study of gamma-delta T cells after stem cell transplantation. Turning to this clone: Given a far larger clone just one base away, this is likely a sequencing read error.

TCRdb reprocessed the RT-PCR reads using CATT. The sample gives 2,500 to 3,500 delta-chain clones, around 3.6% of which show up once; 28% is in the top ten. The CDR3 is made up of 21 amino acids. Per germline, CDR1 GEAIGNYY and CDR2 EKD. The sequenced sample was gamma-delta T cells. The chain is built from TRDV2 and TRDJ3; D unresolved. The origin of this receptor is a human donor. It is not recorded whose cells these are; they may come from a transplant donor. The CDR3 loop is CACGTVEEVGLSPWDTRQMFF. The DNA of the CDR3 is TGTGCCTGTGGCACCGTGGAGGAGGTGGGACTCTCCCCCTGGGACACCCGACAGATGTTTTTC.